This passage covers 19 T cell receptor beta chains from one sample sequenced in a study of cytomegalovirus exposure and HLA in healthy donors. This PCR relied on a set of 60 Vbeta primers and 13 Jbeta primers. Using immunoSEQ multiplex PCR, the repertoire was profiled, and TCRdb retains in-frame clones only, with some absent. The sample contains nearly 70,000 clones, roughly 68% of which appear only once. Sequencing was carried out using PBMCs. The receptors come from a woman between 55 and 75 years old in good health and CMV-seropositive.

This chain links TRBV6-5 with TRBJ2-7, with TRBD2 identical over 7 bases. The V gene's germline CDR1 is MNHEY and CDR2 SVGAGI. This CDR3 spans 14 amino acids. Trimming at V came to 2 bases and at J to 7 bases, leaving 8 bases not matched to a gene. The CDR3, as DNA: TGTGCCAGCAGTTACGGGACTACCCCTGGGGAGCAGTACTTC. This encodes CASSYGTTPGEQYF.

This clone was counted a few times. The CDR3 loop reads CASSLSSSPNTEAFF. The CDR3 nucleotides are TGTGCCAGCAGCTTGTCGAGCTCTCCGAACACTGAAGCTTTCTTT. The gene calls are TRBV5-4 and TRBJ1-1; D not certain. CDR3 length: 15 residues. Germline assignment: CDR1 SGHNT and CDR2 YYREEE (reference sequence). Trimming left V 1 base short and J 1 base short, with 11 bases between.

The chain couples TRBV11-2 to TRBJ2-4, with a possible D match to TRBD1 (6 bases). Germline V lookup: CDR1 SGHAT, CDR2 FQNNGV. This CDR3 has 12 residues. The V and J ends lost 5 bases and 12 bases respectively, with 14 bases between them. The CDR3 reads CASSVGQINQYF. CDR3 nucleotides: TGTGCCAGCAGCGTCGGACAGATTAATCAGTACTTC.

The rearrangement uses TRBV6-1 and TRBJ2-7, with D possibly matching TRBD2 (5 bases). Germline values: CDR1 MNHNS, CDR2 SASEGT. The CDR3 runs 19 residues. V lost 0 bases and J 3 bases, leaving 24 bases between the germline ends. Here the CDR3 reads CASSEAVPVNMGEGYEQYF. As DNA, the CDR3 is TGTGCCAGCAGTGAAGCAGTGCCTGTAAATATGGGAGAGGGCTACGAGCAGTACTTC.

The gene calls are TRBV9 and TRBJ1-1; D uncertain. The V and J ends lost 1 base and 1 base respectively, with 5 bases between them. The germline CDR1 and CDR2 sequences are SGDLS and YYNGEE. The CDR3 has 13 residues. The CDR3 reads CASSVQENTEAFF. The CDR3 nucleotides are TGTGCCAGCAGCGTACAGGAGAACACTGAAGCTTTCTTT.

The rearrangement joins TRBV7-2 to TRBJ1-5, with D possibly being TRBD1 (5 bases). The V and J ends lost 1 base and 4 bases respectively, with 8 bases between them. The CDR3 totals 14 residues. Germline V gives CDR1 SGHTA, CDR2 FQGNSA. CDR3 in DNA: TGTGCCAGCAGCTTAGACAGGAATAATCAGCCCCAGCATTTT. It is translated as CASSLDRNNQPQHF.

V usage is TRBV20-1 and J usage is TRBJ1-1, with 7 nucleotides matching TRBD1. The J segment lost 8 bases and the V segment lost 5 bases, leaving 2 bases of the junction unmatched. CDR3 length: 10 amino acids. CDR1 DFQATT and CDR2 SNEGSKA come from the germline V gene (reference sequence). CDR3 amino acids: CSAWDSEAFF. The CDR3 DNA sequence: TGCAGTGCTTGGGACAGCGAAGCTTTCTTT.

The CDR3 DNA is TGTGCCAGTAGACCGGGACAGTTCTCTGGAAACACCATATATTTT. Translation: CASRPGQFSGNTIYF. This rearrangement joins TRBV19 to TRBJ1-3; TRBD1 agrees at 7 bases. CDR1 is LNHDA, CDR2 SQIVND, per germline (reference sequence). J gave up 0 bases and V 6 bases, and 5 bases lay outside the gene matches. The length of the CDR3 is 15 residues.

The CDR3 DNA is TGTGCCAGAAGCTTTCGGAGTAACGTGAAGTATGGCTACACCTTC. Residues: CARSFRSNVKYGYTF. V and J are TRBV5-3 and TRBJ1-2; D gene ambiguous. TRBV5-3 is an ORF, with its function uncertain. This CDR3 contains 15 residues. Trimming shortened V by 2 bases and J by 5 bases, and 16 bases separated the two germline ends.

The genes are TRBV25-1 and TRBJ1-6, with D unclear. Germline CDR1 reads MGHDK; CDR2 reads SYGVNS. The CDR3 is 17 amino acids. V dropped 3 bases and J dropped 7 bases, with 19 bases sitting between them. CDR3 loop: CASSESVTPITNSPLHF. Written as DNA, the CDR3 is TGTGCCAGCAGTGAGAGCGTTACGCCCATTACCAATTCACCCCTCCACTTT.

This chain joins TRBV6-5 and TRBJ1-5; TRBD1 agrees at 8 bases. The CDR3 is 14 amino acids. Germline V gene sequence: CDR1 MNHEY, CDR2 SVGAGI. The trim removed 4 bases at V and 2 bases at J, leaving 1 base unmatched. The CDR3 region is CASSLTGGNQPQHF. The CDR3 region has the DNA TGTGCCAGCAGTTTGACAGGGGGCAATCAGCCCCAGCATTTT.

The chain recombines TRBV7-9 with TRBJ1-2; TRBD1 matches 8 bases. CDR1 SEHNR and CDR2 FQNEAQ come from the germline V gene (reference sequence). The CDR3 covers 15 residues. Trimming cost V 2 bases and J 1 base; bases outside gene matches: 3. The CDR3 DNA reads TGTGCCAGCAGCTTATCCGACAGGGGTAACTATGGCTACACCTTC. Residues: CASSLSDRGNYGYTF.

This clone is a singleton in its sample. The chain couples TRBV6-1 to TRBJ1-1, with D perhaps matching TRBD1 (6 bases). Between the trimmed V and J ends, which lost 5 bases and 8 bases, there was a span of 12 bases. Germline V gene data show CDR1 as MNHNS and CDR2 as SASEGT. The CDR3 spans 12 residues. CDR3 coding DNA: TGTGCCAGCAGTCCCAGTGGGACAGAAGCTTTCTTT. Amino acids: CASSPSGTEAFF.

About this clone: Mismatch with germline at one junction end may stem from a read error. The chain links TRBV2 to TRBJ2-5, with 13 nucleotides matching TRBD2. Germline CDR1 and CDR2: SNHLY and FYNNEI. The length of the CDR3 is 17 residues. This CDR3 reads CGSTEIGLAGVGETQYF. DNA for the CDR3: TGTGGCAGCACAGAGATAGGACTAGCGGGAGTCGGGGAGACCCAGTACTTC.

This clone was observed once. The genes are TRBV4-2 and TRBJ2-2; TRBD2 matches at 9 bases. The CDR3 loop spans 18 amino acids. CDR1 LGHNA and CDR2 YNFKEQ come from the germline V gene. After removal of 0 bases from V and 0 bases from J, the junction contained 5 bases not matched to a gene. CDR3 sequence reads: CASSQELAGGPNTGELFF. CDR3 sequence (DNA): TGTGCCAGCAGCCAAGAACTGGCGGGGGGGCCGAACACCGGGGAGCTGTTTTTT.

The rearrangement joins TRBV16 to TRBJ1-1; 8 positions match TRBD1. Trimming took 2 bases from V and 10 from J; bases not matched to a gene: 6. Germline assignment: CDR1 KGHSY and CDR2 FQNENV. This CDR3 region has 13 residues. The CDR3: CASSQDRGGRAFF. The DNA for the CDR3 is TGTGCCAGCAGCCAAGACAGGGGAGGTAGAGCTTTCTTT.

V usage is TRBV7-9 and J usage is TRBJ2-5; possible D gene TRBD1, 6 bases. The germline CDR1 and CDR2 sequences are SEHNR and FQNEAQ (reference sequence). The germline V and J ends were trimmed by 1 base and 0 bases, with 12 bases remaining between them. CDR3 length equals 16 residues. This CDR3 is CASSLDPDRDQETQYF. CDR3 sequence (DNA): TGTGCCAGCAGCTTAGACCCGGACAGAGACCAAGAGACCCAGTACTTC.

The chain joins TRBV2 to TRBJ2-7; tentative D call: TRBD2 (5 bases). This CDR3 comprises 14 residues. The V end lost 1 base, the J end lost 7 bases, and 14 bases lay between the germline ends. Germline V CDR1 and CDR2: SNHLY, FYNNEI. CDR3 sequence reads: CASSEEGLPGEQYF. CDR3 nucleotide sequence: TGTGCCAGCAGTGAAGAAGGACTCCCGGGGGAGCAGTACTTC.

The genes are TRBV21-1 and TRBJ2-1; no DNA check was done on the table's D call, TRBD1. TRBV21-1 is a known pseudogene. This CDR3 is built from 17 residues. The CDR3 loop is CASSKDRAGKSLSEQFF. CDR3 DNA sequence: TGTGCCAGCAGCAAAGACCGGGCAGGGAAAAGTTTATCTGAGCAGTTCTTC.